The rows below give T cell receptor beta chains drawn from one sample of a study of cytomegalovirus exposure and HLA in healthy donors. The table came from immunoSEQ multiplex PCR; TCRdb's copy has only in-frame clones and leaves some out. The table lists about 150,000 clones, more than 75% of them singletons. Sequenced material: PBMCs. These receptors came from a woman aged 18-29 years in good health and CMV-seronegative. Both conserved end residues are part of each CDR3. D genes are given only for firm matches. For some rows the clone size is stated as once, few or many, or as a class when expanded; others skip it.

V gene: TRBV14
D gene: -
J gene: TRBJ2-1
clone size: -
CDR3 protein: CASSQVGGGRNEQFF
CDR3 DNA: TGTGCCAGCAGCCAAGTCGGGGGAGGTCGCAATGAGCAGTTCTTC

V gene: TRBV6-1
D gene: -
J gene: TRBJ1-1
clone size: -
CDR3 protein: CASSPDSENTEAFF
CDR3 DNA: TGTGCCAGCAGCCCCGACTCCGAGAACACTGAAGCTTTCTTT

V gene: TRBV19
D gene: -
J gene: TRBJ1-2
clone size: -
CDR3 protein: CASSIRGARNYGYTF
CDR3 DNA: TGTGCCAGTAGTATCCGGGGGGCGCGCAACTATGGCTACACCTTC

V gene: TRBV27
D gene: TRBD1
J gene: TRBJ1-4
clone size: once
CDR3 protein: CASSFVAGQGSEKLFF
CDR3 DNA: TGTGCCAGCAGTTTTGTCGCGGGACAGGGAAGCGAAAAACTGTTTTTT

V gene: TRBV5-1
D gene: -
J gene: TRBJ2-7
clone size: -
CDR3 protein: CASSLIVGTYEQYF
CDR3 DNA: TGCGCCAGCAGCTTGATCGTGGGCACCTACGAGCAGTACTTC

V gene: TRBV5-4
D gene: TRBD1
J gene: TRBJ2-7
clone size: -
CDR3 protein: CASSWAGGGDEQYF
CDR3 DNA: TGTGCCAGCAGCTGGGCAGGGGGCGGCGACGAGCAGTACTTC

V gene: TRBV5-1
D gene: TRBD1
J gene: TRBJ1-6
clone size: -
CDR3 protein: CASSPGQGDSPLHF
CDR3 DNA: TGCGCCAGCAGCCCGGGACAGGGCGATTCACCCCTCCACTTT

V gene: TRBV4-1
D gene: -
J gene: TRBJ1-2
clone size: -
CDR3 protein: CASSPGFYPLNYGYTF
CDR3 DNA: TGCGCCAGCAGCCCAGGGTTTTACCCCCTTAACTATGGCTACACCTTC

V gene: TRBV28
D gene: -
J gene: TRBJ1-5
clone size: few
CDR3 protein: CASRTGKQPQHF
CDR3 DNA: TGTGCCAGCAGAACAGGGAAACAGCCCCAGCATTTT

V gene: TRBV25-1
D gene: -
J gene: TRBJ1-4
clone size: -
CDR3 protein: CASEEQLKLFF
CDR3 DNA: TGTGCCAGCGAAGAACAGCTAAAACTGTTTTTT

V gene: TRBV19
D gene: TRBD1
J gene: TRBJ1-2
clone size: -
CDR3 protein: CASSTARQGWSNYGYTF
CDR3 DNA: TGTGCCAGTAGTACCGCGAGACAGGGATGGTCAAACTATGGCTACACCTTC

V gene: TRBV7-3
D gene: TRBD2
J gene: TRBJ2-1
clone size: -
CDR3 protein: CASSPLAGGMNEQFF
CDR3 DNA: TGTGCCAGCAGCCCACTAGCGGGAGGCATGAATGAGCAGTTCTTC

V gene: TRBV12-5
D gene: TRBD2
J gene: TRBJ2-1
clone size: -
CDR3 protein: CASGTGLAGLSDEQFF
CDR3 DNA: TGTGCTAGTGGTACCGGACTAGCGGGGCTCTCGGATGAGCAGTTCTTC

V gene: TRBV4-3
D gene: -
J gene: TRBJ2-3
clone size: few
CDR3 protein: CASSQVRSSGTDTQYF
CDR3 DNA: TGCGCCAGCAGCCAAGTACGGTCGAGCGGAACAGATACGCAGTATTTT

V gene: TRBV5-4
D gene: -
J gene: TRBJ1-2
clone size: -
CDR3 protein: CASSLPGGRGYTF
CDR3 DNA: TGTGCCAGCAGCTTGCCGGGGGGGCGTGGCTACACCTTC

V gene: TRBV27
D gene: -
J gene: TRBJ1-2
clone size: -
CDR3 protein: CASSLGSSYGYTF
CDR3 DNA: TGTGCCAGCAGTTTGGGCAGTTCCTATGGCTACACCTTC

V gene: TRBV29-1
D gene: TRBD1
J gene: TRBJ2-1
clone size: once
CDR3 protein: CSALTGFGNEQFF
CDR3 DNA: TGCAGCGCTCTGACAGGGTTCGGTAATGAGCAGTTCTTC

V gene: TRBV27
D gene: -
J gene: TRBJ1-2
clone size: few
CDR3 protein: CASRSNTGFYGYTF
CDR3 DNA: TGTGCCAGCAGATCTAATACAGGGTTCTATGGCTACACCTTC

V gene: TRBV28
D gene: -
J gene: TRBJ1-2
clone size: once
CDR3 protein: CASSQASVKGYTF
CDR3 DNA: TGTGCCAGCAGTCAAGCCTCGGTGAAGGGCTACACCTTC

V gene: TRBV5-4
D gene: TRBD2
J gene: TRBJ2-2
clone size: -
CDR3 protein: CASSFGGASTGELFF
CDR3 DNA: TGTGCCAGCAGCTTCGGGGGGGCCTCCACCGGGGAGCTGTTTTTT

V gene: TRBV5-8
D gene: -
J gene: TRBJ2-7
clone size: -
CDR3 protein: CASSFGGSYEQYF
CDR3 DNA: TGTGCCAGCAGCTTTGGAGGCTCCTACGAGCAGTACTTC

V gene: TRBV1
D gene: -
J gene: TRBJ1-4
clone size: once
CDR3 protein: CTSSPSPGGLANEKLFF
CDR3 DNA: TGCACCAGCAGCCCAAGCCCAGGGGGCTTAGCTAATGAAAAACTGTTTTTT

V gene: TRBV4-3
D gene: TRBD1
J gene: TRBJ2-7
clone size: -
CDR3 protein: CASSPTGEVYEQYF
CDR3 DNA: TGCGCCAGCAGCCCGACAGGGGAGGTTTACGAGCAGTACTTC

V gene: TRBV7-9
D gene: TRBD1
J gene: TRBJ1-2
clone size: -
CDR3 protein: CASRADRVYYGYTF
CDR3 DNA: TGTGCCAGCAGGGCAGACAGGGTTTACTATGGCTACACCTTC

V gene: TRBV10-3
D gene: -
J gene: TRBJ2-6
clone size: -
CDR3 protein: CAISGRNAAGANVLTF
CDR3 DNA: TGTGCCATCAGTGGCAGGAATGCTGCTGGGGCCAACGTCCTGACTTTC

V gene: TRBV7-2
D gene: -
J gene: TRBJ1-6
clone size: -
CDR3 protein: CASSSTQGFDSPLHF
CDR3 DNA: TGTGCCAGCAGCTCTACACAGGGTTTCGATTCACCCCTCCACTTT

V gene: TRBV5-5
D gene: -
J gene: TRBJ1-5
clone size: -
CDR3 protein: CASSFGGDGNQPQHF
CDR3 DNA: TGTGCCAGCAGCTTCGGAGGGGATGGCAATCAGCCCCAGCATTTT

V gene: TRBV27
D gene: -
J gene: TRBJ1-5
clone size: -
CDR3 protein: CASSFPNQPQHF
CDR3 DNA: TGTGCCAGCAGTTTCCCAAATCAGCCCCAGCATTTT

V gene: TRBV29-1
D gene: -
J gene: TRBJ2-2
clone size: -
CDR3 protein: CSAARTRNTGELFF
CDR3 DNA: TGCAGCGCCGCCAGGACACGAAACACCGGGGAGCTGTTTTTT

V gene: TRBV19
D gene: TRBD1
J gene: TRBJ1-4
clone size: -
CDR3 protein: CASRYRDSYNEKLFF
CDR3 DNA: TGTGCCAGTAGATACCGGGACAGCTATAATGAAAAACTGTTTTTT

V gene: TRBV2
D gene: TRBD2
J gene: TRBJ2-3
clone size: -
CDR3 protein: CASRKGLAGSTDTQYF
CDR3 DNA: TGTGCCAGCAGGAAGGGACTAGCGGGGAGCACAGATACGCAGTATTTT

V gene: TRBV27
D gene: TRBD2
J gene: TRBJ2-7
clone size: once
CDR3 protein: CASRYKLAGEAYEQYF
CDR3 DNA: TGTGCCAGCAGGTATAAACTAGCGGGAGAAGCCTACGAGCAGTACTTC

V gene: TRBV4-3
D gene: TRBD2
J gene: TRBJ2-1
clone size: few
CDR3 protein: CASSQDLAAYNEQFF
CDR3 DNA: TGCGCCAGCAGCCAAGATCTAGCGGCCTACAATGAGCAGTTCTTC

V gene: TRBV9
D gene: TRBD2
J gene: TRBJ2-1
clone size: -
CDR3 protein: CASSSRAGGYNEQFF
CDR3 DNA: TGTGCCAGCAGCTCCCGAGCGGGAGGTTACAATGAGCAGTTCTTC

V gene: TRBV18
D gene: -
J gene: TRBJ2-7
clone size: -
CDR3 protein: CASSPRDSSYEQYF
CDR3 DNA: TGTGCCAGCTCACCGCGGGACAGCTCCTACGAGCAGTACTTC

V gene: TRBV13
D gene: -
J gene: TRBJ2-7
clone size: -
CDR3 protein: CASSLGAYEQYF
CDR3 DNA: TGTGCCAGCAGCTTGGGGGCCTACGAGCAGTACTTC

V gene: TRBV11-3
D gene: -
J gene: TRBJ2-2
clone size: -
CDR3 protein: CASSLVAGMNTGELFF
CDR3 DNA: TGTGCCAGCAGCTTAGTTGCGGGGATGAACACCGGGGAGCTGTTTTTT

V gene: TRBV28
D gene: -
J gene: TRBJ1-3
clone size: -
CDR3 protein: CASSLGLTGYSGNTIYF
CDR3 DNA: TGTGCCAGCAGTCTAGGGTTAACAGGCTACTCTGGAAACACCATATATTTT

V gene: TRBV5-4
D gene: -
J gene: TRBJ2-3
clone size: -
CDR3 protein: CASSETDPTDTQYF
CDR3 DNA: TGTGCCAGCAGCGAAACAGATCCTACAGATACGCAGTATTTT

V gene: TRBV4-1
D gene: -
J gene: TRBJ2-1
clone size: -
CDR3 protein: CASSQGGGSNEQFF
CDR3 DNA: TGCGCCAGCAGCCAAGGAGGGGGATCCAATGAGCAGTTCTTC

V gene: TRBV19
D gene: -
J gene: TRBJ1-5
clone size: -
CDR3 protein: CATSRLRFDQPQHF
CDR3 DNA: TGTGCCACCTCTAGGTTGAGGTTCGATCAGCCCCAGCATTTT

V gene: TRBV4-3
D gene: -
J gene: TRBJ2-1
clone size: -
CDR3 protein: CASSQGSTAGRQFF
CDR3 DNA: TGCGCCAGCAGCCAAGGTTCTACGGCGGGACGTCAGTTCTTC

V gene: TRBV7-9
D gene: -
J gene: TRBJ1-5
clone size: few
CDR3 protein: CASSLGKSNQPQHF
CDR3 DNA: TGTGCCAGCAGCTTGGGCAAAAGCAATCAGCCCCAGCATTTT

V gene: TRBV28
D gene: TRBD2
J gene: TRBJ2-1
clone size: -
CDR3 protein: CASSSELAGGYNEQFF
CDR3 DNA: TGTGCCAGCAGTTCAGAATTAGCGGGGGGCTACAATGAGCAGTTCTTC

V gene: TRBV27
D gene: TRBD1
J gene: TRBJ1-2
clone size: -
CDR3 protein: CASRTGFEGYTF
CDR3 DNA: TGTGCCAGCAGGACAGGGTTTGAGGGCTACACCTTC

V gene: TRBV7-9
D gene: TRBD1
J gene: TRBJ1-1
clone size: -
CDR3 protein: CASRRGQTGPAFF
CDR3 DNA: TGTGCCAGCAGGAGGGGACAGACAGGGCCAGCTTTCTTT